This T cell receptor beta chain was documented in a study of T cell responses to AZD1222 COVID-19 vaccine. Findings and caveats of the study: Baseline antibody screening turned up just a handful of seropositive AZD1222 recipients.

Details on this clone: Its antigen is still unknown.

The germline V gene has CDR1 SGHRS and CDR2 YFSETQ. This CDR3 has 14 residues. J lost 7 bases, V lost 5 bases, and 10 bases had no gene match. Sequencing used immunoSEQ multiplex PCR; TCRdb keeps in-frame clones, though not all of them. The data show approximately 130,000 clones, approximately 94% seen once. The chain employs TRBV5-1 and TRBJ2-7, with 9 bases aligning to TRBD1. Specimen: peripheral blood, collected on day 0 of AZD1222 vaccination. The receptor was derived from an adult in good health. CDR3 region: CASRDRTGAGEQYF. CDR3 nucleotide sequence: TGCGCCAGCAGAGATCGGACAGGGGCTGGGGAGCAGTACTTC.